This T cell receptor (beta chain) was observed in a study of human T cells and chemical hapten exposure. For the study at large: TCR yields per sample varied mostly from small pooled library volume differences. Overall study findings and caveats: Following DPC sensitization, TCRs present above 1 in 1000 frequency showed no change.

Single cDNA molecules in the library carried unique molecular identifiers attached during preparation. TCRdb redid the calling of the RACE reads with MiXCR, one entry per CDR3 protein. This repertoire shows 250,000 or so distinct CDR3 sequences, over 7.5% found once; its top ten account for roughly 1.2%. Time point here: pre-sensitization, week 0. Treatment denoted: therapeutic diphenylcyclopropenone sensitization with weekly scalp DPC. On this clonotype itself: Its antigen remains unknown.

The source was whole blood, collected in connection with sensitization to the hapten diphenylcyclopropenone (DPC). The origin of this receptor is a man aged 18 to 35 with alopecia areata. Some clones in this sample may be carry-over from other donors' samples.

The CDR3 DNA follows: TGTGCCAGCAGCTTGGTAGGACGGGACAATGAGCAGTTCTTC. Amino acid sequence: CASSLVGRDNEQFF. This chain connects TRBV5-6 to TRBJ2-1, with D hard to call. Trimming stripped 0 bases from V and 5 bases from J, with 9 bases between. Looked up from germline, CDR1 is SGHDT and CDR2 is YYEEEE. This CDR3 has 14 amino acids.